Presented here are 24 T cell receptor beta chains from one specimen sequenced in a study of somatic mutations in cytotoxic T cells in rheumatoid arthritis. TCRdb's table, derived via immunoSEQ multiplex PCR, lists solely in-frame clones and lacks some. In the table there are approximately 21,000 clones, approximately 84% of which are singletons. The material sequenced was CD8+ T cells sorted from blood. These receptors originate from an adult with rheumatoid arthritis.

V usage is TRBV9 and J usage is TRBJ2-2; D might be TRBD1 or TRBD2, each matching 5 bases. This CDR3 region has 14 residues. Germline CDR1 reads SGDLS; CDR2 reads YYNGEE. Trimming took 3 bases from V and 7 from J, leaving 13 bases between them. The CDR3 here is CASSAGTVGGELFF. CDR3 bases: TGTGCCAGCAGCGCCGGGACCGTGGGCGGGGAGCTGTTTTTT.

The CDR3 region is CAVTGNRDYGYTF. The CDR3 DNA sequence: TGTGCCGTTACAGGAAACCGAGACTATGGCTACACCTTC. V and J are TRBV12-5 and TRBJ1-2; perhaps TRBD1 as D (5 bases). Germline CDR1 is LGHNT and CDR2 is FRNRAP. The length of the CDR3 is 13 residues.

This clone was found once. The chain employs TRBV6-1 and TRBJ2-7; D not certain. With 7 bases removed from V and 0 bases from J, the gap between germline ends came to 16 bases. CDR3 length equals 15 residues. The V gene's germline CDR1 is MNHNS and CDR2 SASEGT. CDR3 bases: TGTGCCAGCAAAGACCAATTTCCCAGCTCCTACGAGCAGTACTTC. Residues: CASKDQFPSSYEQYF.

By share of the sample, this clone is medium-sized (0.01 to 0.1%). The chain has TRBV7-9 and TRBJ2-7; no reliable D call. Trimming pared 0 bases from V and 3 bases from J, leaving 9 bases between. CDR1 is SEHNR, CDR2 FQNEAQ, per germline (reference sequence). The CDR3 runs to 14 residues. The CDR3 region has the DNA TGTGCCAGCAGCTTAGCGGGCTCCTACTACGAGCAGTACTTC. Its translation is CASSLAGSYYEQYF.

The CDR3 sequence is CASSLAGEALEPQHF. The DNA of the CDR3 is TGTGCCAGCAGCTTAGCGGGGGAGGCTTTGGAGCCCCAGCATTTT. This sequence joins TRBV7-9 and TRBJ1-5, with D tentatively TRBD1 (5 bases). V gave up 0 bases and J gave up 8 bases, with 14 bases separating them. Germline V gene lookup returns CDR1 SEHNR and CDR2 FQNEAQ (reference sequence). The length of the CDR3 is 15 residues.

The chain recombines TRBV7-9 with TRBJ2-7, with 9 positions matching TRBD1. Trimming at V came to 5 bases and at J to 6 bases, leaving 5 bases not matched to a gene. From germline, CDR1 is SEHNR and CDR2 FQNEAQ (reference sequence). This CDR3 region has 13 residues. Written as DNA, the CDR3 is TGTGCCAGCAGCACACAGGGGGCTGGCGAGCAGTACTTC. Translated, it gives CASSTQGAGEQYF.

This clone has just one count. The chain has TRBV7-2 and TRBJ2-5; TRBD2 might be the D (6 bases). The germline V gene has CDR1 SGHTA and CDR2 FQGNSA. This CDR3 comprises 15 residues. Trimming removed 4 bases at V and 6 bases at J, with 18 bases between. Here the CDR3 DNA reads TGTGCCAGCAGCTCCCCAGACCGGAGGGGCCAGACCCAGTACTTC. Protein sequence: CASSSPDRRGQTQYF.

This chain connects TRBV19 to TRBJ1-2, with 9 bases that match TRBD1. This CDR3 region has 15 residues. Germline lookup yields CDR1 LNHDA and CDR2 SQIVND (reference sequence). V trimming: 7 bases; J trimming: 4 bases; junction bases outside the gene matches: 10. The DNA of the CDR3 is TGTGCCAGTACCCGAGTGGGGGACAGGGCCTATGGCTACACCTTC. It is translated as CASTRVGDRAYGYTF.

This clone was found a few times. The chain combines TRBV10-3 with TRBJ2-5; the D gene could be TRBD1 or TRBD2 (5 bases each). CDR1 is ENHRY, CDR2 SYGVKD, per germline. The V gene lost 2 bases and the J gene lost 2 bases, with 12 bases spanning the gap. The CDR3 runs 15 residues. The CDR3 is CAISENSGPQETQYF. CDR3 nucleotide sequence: TGTGCCATCAGTGAGAATTCGGGGCCTCAAGAGACCCAGTACTTC.

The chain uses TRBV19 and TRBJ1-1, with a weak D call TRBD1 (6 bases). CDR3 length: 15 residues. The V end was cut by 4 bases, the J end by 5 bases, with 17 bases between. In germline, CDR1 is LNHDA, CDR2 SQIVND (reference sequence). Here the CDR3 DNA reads TGTGCCAGTAGTAGGGGGCGGGGTATCGGGACTGAAGCTTTCTTT. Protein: CASSRGRGIGTEAFF.

CDR3 nucleotides: TGTGCCAGCAGTTTTGCGACAGGGGGCGCGAATGGCTACACCTTC. Protein sequence: CASSFATGGANGYTF. V gene TRBV6-5 combines with J gene TRBJ1-2; 10 bases match TRBD1. Germline V gives CDR1 MNHEY, CDR2 SVGAGI. The CDR3 loop spans 15 amino acids. V lost 4 bases to trimming and J lost 6 bases; unmatched junction nucleotides: 8.

Here the CDR3 DNA reads TGTGCCAGCAGGCGGACTAGCGGATACAATGAGCAGTTCTTC. This encodes CASRRTSGYNEQFF. The J gene is TRBJ2-1, the V gene TRBV14, with TRBD2 matching 10 bases. With V trimmed by 6 bases and J by 4 bases, 3 bases remained unmatched. This CDR3 contains 14 residues. The V gene's germline CDR1 is SGHDN and CDR2 FVKESK.

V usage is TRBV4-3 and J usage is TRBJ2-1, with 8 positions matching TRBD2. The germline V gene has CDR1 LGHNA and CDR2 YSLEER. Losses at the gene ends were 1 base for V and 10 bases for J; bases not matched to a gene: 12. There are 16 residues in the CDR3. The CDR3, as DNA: TGCGCCAGCAGCCAAGTGCGGAGCGGGGGTCGGCGGGAGCAGTTCTTC. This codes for CASSQVRSGGRREQFF.

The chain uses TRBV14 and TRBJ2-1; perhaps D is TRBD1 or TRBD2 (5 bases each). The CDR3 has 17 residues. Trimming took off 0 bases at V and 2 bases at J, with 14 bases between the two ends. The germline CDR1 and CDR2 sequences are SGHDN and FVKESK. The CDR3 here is CASSQEGPRGAYNEQFF. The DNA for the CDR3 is TGTGCCAGCAGCCAAGAAGGGCCTAGAGGGGCCTACAATGAGCAGTTCTTC.

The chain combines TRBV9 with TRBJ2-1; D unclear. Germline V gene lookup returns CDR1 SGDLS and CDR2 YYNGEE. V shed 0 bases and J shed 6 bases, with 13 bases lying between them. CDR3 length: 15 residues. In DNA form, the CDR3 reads TGTGCCAGCAGCGTAGTCGGTGGGAAGGTCAATGAGCAGTTCTTC. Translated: CASSVVGGKVNEQFF. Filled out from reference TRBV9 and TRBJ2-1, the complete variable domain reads DSGVTQTPKHLITATGQRVTLRCSPRSGDLSVYWYQQSLDQGLQFLIQYYNGEERAKGNILERFSAQQFPDLHSELNLSSLELGDSALYFCASSVVGGKVNEQFFGPGTRLTVL.

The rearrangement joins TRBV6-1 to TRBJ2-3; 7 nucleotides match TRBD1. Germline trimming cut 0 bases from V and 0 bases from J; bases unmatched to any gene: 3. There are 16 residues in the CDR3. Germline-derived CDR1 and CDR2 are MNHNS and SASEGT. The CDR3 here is CASSEAKGASTDTQYF. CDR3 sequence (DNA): TGTGCCAGCAGTGAAGCAAAGGGGGCGAGCACAGATACGCAGTATTTT.

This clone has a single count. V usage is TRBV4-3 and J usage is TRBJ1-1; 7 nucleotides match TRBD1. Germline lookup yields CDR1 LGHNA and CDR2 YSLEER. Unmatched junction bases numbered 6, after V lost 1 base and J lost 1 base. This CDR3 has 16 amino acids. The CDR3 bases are TGCGCCAGCAGCCAAGGCGTGGGACAGTCGAACACTGAAGCTTTCTTT. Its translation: CASSQGVGQSNTEAFF.

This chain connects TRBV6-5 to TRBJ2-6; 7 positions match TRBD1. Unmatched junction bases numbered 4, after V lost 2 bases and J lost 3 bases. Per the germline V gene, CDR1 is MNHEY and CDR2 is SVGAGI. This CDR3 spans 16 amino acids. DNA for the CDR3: TGTGCCAGCAGTTACAGAACAGGGGATGGGGCCAACGTCCTGACTTTC. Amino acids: CASSYRTGDGANVLTF.

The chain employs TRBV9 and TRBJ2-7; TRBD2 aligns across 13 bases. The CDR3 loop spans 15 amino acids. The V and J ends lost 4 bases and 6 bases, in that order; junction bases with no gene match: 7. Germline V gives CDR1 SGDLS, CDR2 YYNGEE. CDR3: CASSPGGLAGVEQYF. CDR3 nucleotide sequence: TGTGCCAGCAGCCCTGGAGGACTAGCGGGAGTCGAGCAGTACTTC.

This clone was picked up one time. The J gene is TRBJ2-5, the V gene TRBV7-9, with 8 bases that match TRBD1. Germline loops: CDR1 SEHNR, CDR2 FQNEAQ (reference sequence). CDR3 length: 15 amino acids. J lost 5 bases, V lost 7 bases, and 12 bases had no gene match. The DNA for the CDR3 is TGTGCCAGCAATACCGACCAGGGGGCCGACGAGACCCAGTACTTC. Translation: CASNTDQGADETQYF.

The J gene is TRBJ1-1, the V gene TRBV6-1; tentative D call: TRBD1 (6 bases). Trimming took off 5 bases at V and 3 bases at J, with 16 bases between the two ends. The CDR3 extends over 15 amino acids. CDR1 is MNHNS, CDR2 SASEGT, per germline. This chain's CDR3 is CASSSSGGADTEAFF. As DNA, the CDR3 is TGTGCCAGCAGTTCTTCCGGGGGGGCGGACACTGAAGCTTTCTTT.

CDR3 amino acids: CASTPEGGAQYYGYTF. CDR3 nucleotides: TGTGCCAGCACCCCGGAAGGGGGGGCTCAATACTATGGCTACACCTTC. The chain is built from TRBV7-9 and TRBJ1-2; D possibly corresponds to TRBD1 (6 bases). Germline values: CDR1 SEHNR, CDR2 FQNEAQ (reference sequence). The length of the CDR3 is 16 residues. Trimming shortened V by 7 bases and J by 3 bases, and 21 bases separated the two germline ends.

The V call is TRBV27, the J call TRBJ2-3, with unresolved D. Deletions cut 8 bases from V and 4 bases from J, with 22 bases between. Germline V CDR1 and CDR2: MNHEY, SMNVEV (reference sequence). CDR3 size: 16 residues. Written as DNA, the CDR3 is TGTGCCAGCGGCCACAGTCGAGGCCCGGTGGCAGATACGCAGTATTTT. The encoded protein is CASGHSRGPVADTQYF.

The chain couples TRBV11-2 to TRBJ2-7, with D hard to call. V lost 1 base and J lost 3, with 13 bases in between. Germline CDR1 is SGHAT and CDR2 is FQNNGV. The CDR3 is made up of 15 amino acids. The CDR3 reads CASSLGVGPLYEQYF. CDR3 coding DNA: TGTGCCAGCAGCTTAGGGGTCGGGCCTCTCTACGAGCAGTACTTC. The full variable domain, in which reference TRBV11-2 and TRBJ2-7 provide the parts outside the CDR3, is EAGVAQSPRYKIIEKRQSVAFWCNPISGHATLYWYQQILGQGPKLLIQFQNNGVVDDSQLPKDRFSAERLKGVDSTLKIQPAKLEDSAVYLCASSLGVGPLYEQYFGPGTRLTVT.